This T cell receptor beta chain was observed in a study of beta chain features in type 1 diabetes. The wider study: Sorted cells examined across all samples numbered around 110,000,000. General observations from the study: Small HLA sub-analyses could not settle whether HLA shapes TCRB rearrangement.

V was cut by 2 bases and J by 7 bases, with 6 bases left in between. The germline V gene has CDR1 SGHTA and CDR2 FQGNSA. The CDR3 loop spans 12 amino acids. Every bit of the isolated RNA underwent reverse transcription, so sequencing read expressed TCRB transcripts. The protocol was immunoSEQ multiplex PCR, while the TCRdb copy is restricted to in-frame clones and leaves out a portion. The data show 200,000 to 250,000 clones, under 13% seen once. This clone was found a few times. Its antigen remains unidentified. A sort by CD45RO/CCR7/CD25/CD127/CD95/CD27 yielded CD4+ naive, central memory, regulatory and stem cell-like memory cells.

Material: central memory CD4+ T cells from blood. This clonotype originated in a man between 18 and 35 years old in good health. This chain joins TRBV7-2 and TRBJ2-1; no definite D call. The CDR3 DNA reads TGTGCCAGCAGCTTAAGTTTTAATGAGCAGTTCTTC. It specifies CASSLSFNEQFF. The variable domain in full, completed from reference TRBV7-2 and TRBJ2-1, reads GAGVSQSPSNKVTEKGKDVELRCDPISGHTALYWYRQSLGQGLEFLIYFQGNSAPDKSGLPSDRFSAERTGGSVSTLTIQRTQQEDSAVYLCASSLSFNEQFFGPGTRLTVL.